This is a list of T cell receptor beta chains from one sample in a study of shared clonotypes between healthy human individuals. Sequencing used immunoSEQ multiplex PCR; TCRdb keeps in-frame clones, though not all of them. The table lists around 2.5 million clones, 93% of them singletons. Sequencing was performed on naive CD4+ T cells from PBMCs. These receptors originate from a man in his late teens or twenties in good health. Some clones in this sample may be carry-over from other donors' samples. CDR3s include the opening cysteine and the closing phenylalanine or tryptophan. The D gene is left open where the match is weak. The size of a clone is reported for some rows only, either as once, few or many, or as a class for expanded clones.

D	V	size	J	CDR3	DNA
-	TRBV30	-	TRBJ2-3	CAWTPLPVTQYF	TGTGCCTGGACCCCTCTCCCAGTTACGCAGTATTTT
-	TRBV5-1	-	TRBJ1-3	CASSLSIQASSGNTIYF	TGCGCCAGCAGCTTGTCGATTCAAGCTAGCTCTGGAAACACCATATATTTT
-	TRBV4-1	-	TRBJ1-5	CASSQDLAGSNQPQHF	TGCGCCAGCAGCCAAGATTTAGCAGGGAGCAATCAGCCCCAGCATTTT
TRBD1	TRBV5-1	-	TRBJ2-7	CASSRGQGFYEQYF	TGCGCCAGCAGCCGTGGACAGGGGTTCTACGAGCAGTACTTC
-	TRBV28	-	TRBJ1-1	CASRGPGTPELNTEAFF	TGTGCCAGCAGGGGCCCCGGGACACCTGAATTGAACACTGAAGCTTTCTTT
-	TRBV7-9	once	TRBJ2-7	CASSFYGEGEQYF	TGTGCCAGCAGCTTCTACGGCGAGGGCGAGCAGTACTTC
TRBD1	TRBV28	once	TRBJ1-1	CASSLWGTGQAFF	TGTGCCAGCAGTTTATGGGGGACAGGGCAAGCTTTCTTT
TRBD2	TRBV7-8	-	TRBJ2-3	CASSLVGGTSGKTTDTQYF	TGTGCCAGCAGCTTAGTTGGCGGGACTAGCGGGAAAACCACAGATACGCAGTATTTT
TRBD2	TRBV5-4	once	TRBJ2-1	CASRPPGSGRASTLEQFF	TGTGCCAGCAGACCCCCCGGTAGCGGGAGGGCCAGCACCCTCGAGCAGTTCTTC
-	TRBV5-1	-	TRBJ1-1	CASSQGTANTEAFF	TGCGCCAGCAGCCAAGGGACCGCCAACACTGAAGCTTTCTTT
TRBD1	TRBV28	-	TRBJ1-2	CASSFPTGPREGYTF	TGTGCCAGCAGTTTTCCGACAGGGCCGAGGGAAGGCTACACCTTC
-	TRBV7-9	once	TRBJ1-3	CASSSTRQQWTGNTIYF	TGTGCCAGCAGCTCAACACGTCAACAGTGGACTGGAAACACCATATATTTT
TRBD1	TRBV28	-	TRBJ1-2	CASRAQGQNYGYTF	TGTGCCAGCAGGGCACAGGGGCAAAACTATGGCTACACCTTC
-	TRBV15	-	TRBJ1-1	CATSRGRRPGAFF	TGTGCCACCAGCAGAGGGAGGAGACCGGGGGCTTTCTTT
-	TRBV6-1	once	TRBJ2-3	CASSAGQTTDTQYF	TGTGCCAGCAGCGCGGGACAGACCACAGATACGCAGTATTTT
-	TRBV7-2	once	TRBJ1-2	CARFAWGYGYTF	TGTGCCAGGTTCGCTTGGGGCTATGGCTACACCTTC
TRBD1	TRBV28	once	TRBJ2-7	CASSPNPGTGKKVDYEQYF	TGTGCCAGCAGTCCGAACCCCGGGACAGGGAAGAAAGTCGACTACGAGCAGTACTTC
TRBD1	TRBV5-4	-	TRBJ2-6	CASSARQGGGSGANVLTF	TGTGCCAGCAGCGCGAGACAGGGGGGGGGCTCTGGGGCCAACGTCCTGACTTTC
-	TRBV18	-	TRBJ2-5	CASSQRQAQETQYF	TGTGCCAGCTCACAGAGACAGGCCCAAGAGACCCAGTACTTC
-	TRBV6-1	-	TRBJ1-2	CASSEVGTANYGYTF	TGTGCCAGCAGTGAAGTCGGGACGGCAAACTATGGCTACACCTTC
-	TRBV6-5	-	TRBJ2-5	CASRNPGGETQYF	TGTGCCAGCAGGAACCCTGGGGGAGAGACCCAGTACTTC
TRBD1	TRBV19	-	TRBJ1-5	CASSGHDRGDQPQHF	TGTGCCAGTAGTGGTCACGACAGGGGTGATCAGCCCCAGCATTTT
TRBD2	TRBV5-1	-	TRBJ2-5	CASSAGLAEETQYF	TGCGCCAGCAGCGCCGGACTAGCGGAAGAGACCCAGTACTTC
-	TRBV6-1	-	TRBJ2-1	CASSGGGIGDNEQFF	TGTGCCAGCAGTGGGGGCGGGATCGGGGACAATGAGCAGTTCTTC
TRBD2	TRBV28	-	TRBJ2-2	CASSLLTSGRENTGELFF	TGTGCCAGCAGTTTGCTGACTAGCGGGAGGGAAAACACCGGGGAGCTGTTTTTT
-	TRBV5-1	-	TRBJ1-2	CASSLALGHVGYTF	TGCGCCAGCAGCTTGGCCCTGGGCCACGTTGGCTACACCTTC
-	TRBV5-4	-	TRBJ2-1	CASSFIGSSYNEQFF	TGTGCCAGCAGCTTTATCGGGAGCTCCTACAATGAGCAGTTCTTC
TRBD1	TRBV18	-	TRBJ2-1	CASSPGTGLNEQFF	TGTGCCAGCTCACCCGGGACAGGGCTCAATGAGCAGTTCTTC
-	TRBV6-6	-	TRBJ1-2	CASTRFYGYTF	TGTGCCAGCACTAGATTCTATGGCTACACCTTC
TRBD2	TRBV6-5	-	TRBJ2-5	CASSLAGTYQETQYF	TGTGCCAGCAGTTTAGCGGGGACGTACCAAGAGACCCAGTACTTC
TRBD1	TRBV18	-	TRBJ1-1	CASSLGQMNTEAFF	TGTGCCAGCTCACTGGGACAGATGAACACTGAAGCTTTCTTT
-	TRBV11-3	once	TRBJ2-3	CASSLYTDTQYF	TGTGCCAGCAGCTTATACACGGATACGCAGTATTTT
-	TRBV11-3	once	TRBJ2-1	CASSTTEYNEQFF	TGTGCCAGCAGCACGACAGAATACAATGAGCAGTTCTTC
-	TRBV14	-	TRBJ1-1	CASSPRDIFTEAFF	TGTGCCAGCAGCCCCCGGGACATATTCACTGAAGCTTTCTTT
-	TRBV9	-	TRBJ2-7	CASSPGQNGGDEQYF	TGTGCCAGCAGCCCGGGACAAAACGGTGGTGACGAGCAGTACTTC
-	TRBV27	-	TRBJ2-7	CASSLGSGIPYEQYF	TGTGCCAGCAGTTTAGGTTCCGGGATCCCCTACGAGCAGTACTTC
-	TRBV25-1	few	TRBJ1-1	CASQQGMKGEAFF	TGTGCCAGCCAACAGGGAATGAAGGGTGAAGCTTTCTTT
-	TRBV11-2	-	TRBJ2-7	CASSHLQNRDIYEQYF	TGTGCCAGCAGCCACCTACAAAACCGGGACATCTACGAGCAGTACTTC
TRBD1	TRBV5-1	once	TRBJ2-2	CASSSDRGGTGELFF	TGCGCCAGCAGCTCCGACAGGGGAGGCACCGGGGAGCTGTTTTTT
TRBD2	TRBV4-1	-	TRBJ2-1	CASSLSGTFYNEQFF	TGCGCCAGCAGCCTTAGCGGGACGTTCTACAATGAGCAGTTCTTC